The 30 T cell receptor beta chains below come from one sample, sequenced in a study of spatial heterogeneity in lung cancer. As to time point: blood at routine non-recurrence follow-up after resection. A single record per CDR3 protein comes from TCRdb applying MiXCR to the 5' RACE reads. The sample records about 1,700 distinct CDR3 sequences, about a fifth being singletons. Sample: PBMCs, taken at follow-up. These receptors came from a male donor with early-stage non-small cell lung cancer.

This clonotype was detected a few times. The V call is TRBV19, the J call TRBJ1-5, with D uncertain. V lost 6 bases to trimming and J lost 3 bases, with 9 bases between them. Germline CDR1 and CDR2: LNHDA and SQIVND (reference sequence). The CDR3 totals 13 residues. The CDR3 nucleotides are TGTGCCAGTAGCCTAAACTCCAATCAGCCCCAGCATTTT. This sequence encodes CASSLNSNQPQHF.

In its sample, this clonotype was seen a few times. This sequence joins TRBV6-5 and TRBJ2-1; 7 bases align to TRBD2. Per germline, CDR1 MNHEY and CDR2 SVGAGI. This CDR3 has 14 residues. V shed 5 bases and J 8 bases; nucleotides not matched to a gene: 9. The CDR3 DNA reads TGTGCCAGCAGTCAGAGGGTGAGCGGGGATGAGCAGTTCTTC. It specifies CASSQRVSGDEQFF.

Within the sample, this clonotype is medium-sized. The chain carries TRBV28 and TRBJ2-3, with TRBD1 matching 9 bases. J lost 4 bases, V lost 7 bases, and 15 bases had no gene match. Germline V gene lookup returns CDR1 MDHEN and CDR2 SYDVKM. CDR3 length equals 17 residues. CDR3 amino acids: CASIPTLGTGISDTQYF. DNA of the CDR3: TGTGCCAGCATCCCAACGCTTGGGACAGGGATATCAGATACGCAGTATTTT. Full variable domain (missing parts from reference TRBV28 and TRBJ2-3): DVKVTQSSRYLVKRTGEKVFLECVQDMDHENMFWYRQDPGLGLRLIYFSYDVKMKEKGDIPEGYSVSREKKERFSLILESASTNQTSMYLCASIPTLGTGISDTQYFGPGTRLTVL.

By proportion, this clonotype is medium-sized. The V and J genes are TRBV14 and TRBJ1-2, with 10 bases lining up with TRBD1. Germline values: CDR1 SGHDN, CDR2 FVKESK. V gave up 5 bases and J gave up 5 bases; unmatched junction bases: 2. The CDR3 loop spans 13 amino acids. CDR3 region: CASSLGQGYGYTF. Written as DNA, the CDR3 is TGTGCCAGCAGCTTGGGACAGGGGTATGGCTACACCTTC.

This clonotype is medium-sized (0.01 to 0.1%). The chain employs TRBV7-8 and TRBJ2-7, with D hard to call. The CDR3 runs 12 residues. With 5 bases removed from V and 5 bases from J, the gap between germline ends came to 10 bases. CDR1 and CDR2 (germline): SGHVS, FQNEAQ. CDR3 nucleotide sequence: TGTGCCAGCAGCCCAACAGTGGACGAGCAGTACTTC. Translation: CASSPTVDEQYF.

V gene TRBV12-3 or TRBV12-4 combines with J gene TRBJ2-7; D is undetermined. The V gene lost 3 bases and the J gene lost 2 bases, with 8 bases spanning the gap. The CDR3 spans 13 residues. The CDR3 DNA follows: TGTGCCAGCAGTTTGGGCAGGACCTACGAGCAGTACTTC. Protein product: CASSLGRTYEQYF.

The CDR3 region has the DNA TGCGCCAGCAGCGCCCTACAGGGGGCAGGTGTGGTGACGCAGTATTTT. Translation: CASSALQGAGVVTQYF. The chain uses TRBV5-1 and TRBJ2-3; TRBD1 matches at 9 bases. The CDR3 extends over 16 amino acids. After removal of 4 bases from V and 9 bases from J, the junction contained 15 bases not matched to a gene. CDR1 SGHRS and CDR2 YFSETQ come from the germline V gene. Full variable domain (missing parts from reference TRBV5-1 and TRBJ2-3): KAGVTQTPRYLIKTRGQQVTLSCSPISGHRSVSWYQQTPGQGLQFLFEYFSETQRNKGNFPGRFSGRQFSNSRSEMNVSTLELGDSALYLCASSALQGAGVVTQYFGPGTRLTVL.

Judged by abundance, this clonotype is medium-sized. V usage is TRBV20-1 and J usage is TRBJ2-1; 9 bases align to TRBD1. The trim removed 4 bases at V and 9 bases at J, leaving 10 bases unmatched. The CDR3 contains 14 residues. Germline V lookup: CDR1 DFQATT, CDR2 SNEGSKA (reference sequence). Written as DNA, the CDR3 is TGCAGTGCTAATGGACAGGGGCGATTAGTTGAGCAGTTCTTC. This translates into CSANGQGRLVEQFF.

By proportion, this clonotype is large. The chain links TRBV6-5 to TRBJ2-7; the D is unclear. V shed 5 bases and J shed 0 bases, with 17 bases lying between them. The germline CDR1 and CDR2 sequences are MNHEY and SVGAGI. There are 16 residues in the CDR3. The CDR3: CASSNLRLSSSYEQYF. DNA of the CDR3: TGTGCCAGCAGTAACCTTCGACTCTCCAGCTCCTACGAGCAGTACTTC.

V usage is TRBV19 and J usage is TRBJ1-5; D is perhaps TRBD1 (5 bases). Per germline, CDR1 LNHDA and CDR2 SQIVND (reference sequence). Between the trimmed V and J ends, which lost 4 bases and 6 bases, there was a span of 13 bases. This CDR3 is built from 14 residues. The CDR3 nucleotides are TGTGCCAGTAGTAGTCCAGGGTTTTTTCAGCCCCAGCATTTT. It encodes CASSSPGFFQPQHF. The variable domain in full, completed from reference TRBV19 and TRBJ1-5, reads DGGITQSPKYLFRKEGQNVTLSCEQNLNHDAMYWYRQDPGQGLRLIYYSQIVNDFQKGDIAEGYSVSREKKESFPLTVTSAQKNPTAFYLCASSSPGFFQPQHFGDGTRLSIL.

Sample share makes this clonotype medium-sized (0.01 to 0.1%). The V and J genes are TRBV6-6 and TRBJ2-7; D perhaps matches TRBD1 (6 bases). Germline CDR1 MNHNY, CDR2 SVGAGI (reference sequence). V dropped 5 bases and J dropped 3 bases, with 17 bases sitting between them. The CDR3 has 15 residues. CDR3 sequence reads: CASSGAAQGNYEQYF. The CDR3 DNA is TGTGCCAGCAGTGGGGCGGCACAGGGTAACTACGAGCAGTACTTC.

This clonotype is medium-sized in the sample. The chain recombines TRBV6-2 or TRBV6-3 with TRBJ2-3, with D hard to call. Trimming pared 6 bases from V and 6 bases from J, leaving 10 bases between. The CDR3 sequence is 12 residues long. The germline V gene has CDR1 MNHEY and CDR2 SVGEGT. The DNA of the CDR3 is TGTGCCAGCAGCGGTCTCTCGGATACGCAGTATTTT. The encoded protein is CASSGLSDTQYF.

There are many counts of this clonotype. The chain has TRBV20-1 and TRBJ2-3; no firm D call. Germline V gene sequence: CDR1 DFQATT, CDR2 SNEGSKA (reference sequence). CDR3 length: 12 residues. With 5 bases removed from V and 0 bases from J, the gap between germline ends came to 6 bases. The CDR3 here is CSAPDSTDTQYF. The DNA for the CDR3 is TGCAGTGCTCCGGACAGCACAGATACGCAGTATTTT.

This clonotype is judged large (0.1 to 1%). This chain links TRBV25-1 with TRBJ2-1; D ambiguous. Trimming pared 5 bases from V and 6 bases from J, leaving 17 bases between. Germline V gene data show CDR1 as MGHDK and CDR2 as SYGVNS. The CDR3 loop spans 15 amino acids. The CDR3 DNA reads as TGTGCCAGCAGTCCCCCTATGACGGATCTCAATGAGCAGTTCTTC. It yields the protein CASSPPMTDLNEQFF.

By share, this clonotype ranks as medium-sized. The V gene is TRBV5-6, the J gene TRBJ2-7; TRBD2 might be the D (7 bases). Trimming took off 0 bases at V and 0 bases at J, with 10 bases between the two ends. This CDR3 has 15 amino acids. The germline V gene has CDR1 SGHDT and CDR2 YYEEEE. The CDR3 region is CASSLEGGSSYEQYF. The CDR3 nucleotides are TGTGCCAGCAGCTTGGAGGGGGGGAGCTCCTACGAGCAGTACTTC.

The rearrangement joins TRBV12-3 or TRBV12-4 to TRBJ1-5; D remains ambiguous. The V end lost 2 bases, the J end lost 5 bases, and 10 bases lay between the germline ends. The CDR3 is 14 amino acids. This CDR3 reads CASSLWSAHQPQHF. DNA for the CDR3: TGTGCCAGCAGTTTATGGTCTGCTCATCAGCCCCAGCATTTT.

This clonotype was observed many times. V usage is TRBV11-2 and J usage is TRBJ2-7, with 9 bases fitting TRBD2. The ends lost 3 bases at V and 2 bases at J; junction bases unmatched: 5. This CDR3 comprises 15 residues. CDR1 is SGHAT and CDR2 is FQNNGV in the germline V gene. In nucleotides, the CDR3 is TGTGCCAGCAGCTTCCTTGGGACTAGCACCTACGAGCAGTACTTC. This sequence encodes CASSFLGTSTYEQYF.

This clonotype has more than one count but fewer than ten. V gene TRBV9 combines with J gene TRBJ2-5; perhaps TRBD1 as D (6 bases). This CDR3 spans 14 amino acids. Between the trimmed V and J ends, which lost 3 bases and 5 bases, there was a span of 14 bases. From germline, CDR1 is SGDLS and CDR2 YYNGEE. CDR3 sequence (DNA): TGTGCCAGCAGCGCCGAGGACAGATACGAGACCCAGTACTTC. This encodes CASSAEDRYETQYF.

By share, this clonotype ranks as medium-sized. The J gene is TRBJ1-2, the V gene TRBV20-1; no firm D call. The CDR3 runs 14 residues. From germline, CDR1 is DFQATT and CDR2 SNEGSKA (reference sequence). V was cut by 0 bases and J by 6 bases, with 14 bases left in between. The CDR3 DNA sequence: TGCAGTGCTAGAGATCCCGCGGGAAGTCATGGCTACACCTTC. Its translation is CSARDPAGSHGYTF.

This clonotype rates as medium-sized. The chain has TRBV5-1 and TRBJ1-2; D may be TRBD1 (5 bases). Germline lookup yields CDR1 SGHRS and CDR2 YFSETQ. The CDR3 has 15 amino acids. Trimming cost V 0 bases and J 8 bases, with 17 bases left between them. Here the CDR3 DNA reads TGCGCCAGCAGCTTGGCCAGCGCCGGAGGGGTGGGCTACACCTTC. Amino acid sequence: CASSLASAGGVGYTF.

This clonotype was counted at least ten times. CDR3: CASSEAGLWVTGANTDTQYF. The CDR3 region has the DNA TGTGCCAGCAGTGAAGCGGGCCTTTGGGTTACGGGGGCCAACACAGATACGCAGTATTTT. This chain uses TRBV2 with TRBJ2-3; D may correspond to TRBD1 or TRBD2 (6 bases each). CDR1 SNHLY and CDR2 FYNNEI come from the germline V gene. Trimming removed 0 bases at V and 2 bases at J, with 24 bases between. This CDR3 region has 20 residues.

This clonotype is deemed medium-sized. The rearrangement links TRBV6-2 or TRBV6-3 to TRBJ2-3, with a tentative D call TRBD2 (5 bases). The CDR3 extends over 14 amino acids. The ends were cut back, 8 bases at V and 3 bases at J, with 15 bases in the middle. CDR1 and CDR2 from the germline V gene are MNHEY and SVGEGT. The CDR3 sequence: CASGTEGWTDTQYF. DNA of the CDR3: TGTGCCAGCGGTACTGAGGGTTGGACAGATACGCAGTATTTT.

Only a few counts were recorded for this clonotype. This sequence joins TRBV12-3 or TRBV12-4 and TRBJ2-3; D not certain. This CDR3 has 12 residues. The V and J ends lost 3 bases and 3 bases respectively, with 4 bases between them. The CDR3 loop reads CASSFVTDTQYF. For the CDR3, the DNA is TGTGCCAGCAGTTTCGTAACAGATACGCAGTATTTT.

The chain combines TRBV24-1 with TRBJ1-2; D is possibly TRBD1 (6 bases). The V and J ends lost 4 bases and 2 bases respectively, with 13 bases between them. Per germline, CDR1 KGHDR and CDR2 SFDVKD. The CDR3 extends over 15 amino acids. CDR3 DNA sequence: TGTGCCACCAGTGACGCCCATACAGGGAACTATGGCTACACCTTC. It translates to CATSDAHTGNYGYTF.

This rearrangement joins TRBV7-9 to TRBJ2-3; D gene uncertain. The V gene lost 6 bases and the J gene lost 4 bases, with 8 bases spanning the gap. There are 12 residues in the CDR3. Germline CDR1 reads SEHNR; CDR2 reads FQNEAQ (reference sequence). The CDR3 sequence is CASSFPADTQYF. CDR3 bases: TGTGCCAGCAGTTTCCCCGCAGATACGCAGTATTTT.

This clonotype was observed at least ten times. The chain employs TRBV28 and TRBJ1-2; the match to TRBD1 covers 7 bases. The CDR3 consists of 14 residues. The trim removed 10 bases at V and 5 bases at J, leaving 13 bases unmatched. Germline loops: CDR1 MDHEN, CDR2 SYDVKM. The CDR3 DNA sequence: TGTGCCACCCTCCAGCGGGCAGGGGGGTATGGCTACACCTTC. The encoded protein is CATLQRAGGYGYTF.

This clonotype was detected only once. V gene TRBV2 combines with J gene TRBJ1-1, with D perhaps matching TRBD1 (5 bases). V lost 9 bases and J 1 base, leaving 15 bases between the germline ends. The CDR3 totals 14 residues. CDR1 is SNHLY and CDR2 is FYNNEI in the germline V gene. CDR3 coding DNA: TGTGCCAGAGATTTTGGGGCAGCGAACACTGAAGCTTTCTTT. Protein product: CARDFGAANTEAFF.

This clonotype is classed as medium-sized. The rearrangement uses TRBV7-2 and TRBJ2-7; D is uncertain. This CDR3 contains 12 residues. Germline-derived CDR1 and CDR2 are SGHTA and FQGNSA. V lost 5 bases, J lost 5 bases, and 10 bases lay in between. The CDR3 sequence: CASSRARDEQYF. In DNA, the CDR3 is TGTGCCAGCAGCCGTGCTCGGGACGAGCAGTACTTC. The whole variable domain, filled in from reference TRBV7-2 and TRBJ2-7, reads GAGVSQSPSNKVTEKGKDVELRCDPISGHTALYWYRQSLGQGLEFLIYFQGNSAPDKSGLPSDRFSAERTGGSVSTLTIQRTQQEDSAVYLCASSRARDEQYFGPGTRLTVT.

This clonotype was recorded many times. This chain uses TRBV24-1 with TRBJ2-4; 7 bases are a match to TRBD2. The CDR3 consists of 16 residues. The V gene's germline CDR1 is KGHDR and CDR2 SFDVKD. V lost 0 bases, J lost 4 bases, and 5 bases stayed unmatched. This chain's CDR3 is CATSDLASGMKNIQYF. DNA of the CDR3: TGTGCCACCAGTGATTTGGCTAGCGGAATGAAAAACATTCAGTACTTC.

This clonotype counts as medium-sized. CDR3 DNA: TGTGCCAGCAGCCTGACAGGGGGCGGCTACGAGCAGTACTTC. Translating gives CASSLTGGGYEQYF. The V gene is TRBV7-9, the J gene TRBJ2-7; 10 bases fit TRBD1. The CDR3 spans 14 residues. Germline CDR1 SEHNR, CDR2 FQNEAQ (reference sequence). The V segment lost 5 bases and the J segment 3 bases; nucleotides outside the gene matches: 4.